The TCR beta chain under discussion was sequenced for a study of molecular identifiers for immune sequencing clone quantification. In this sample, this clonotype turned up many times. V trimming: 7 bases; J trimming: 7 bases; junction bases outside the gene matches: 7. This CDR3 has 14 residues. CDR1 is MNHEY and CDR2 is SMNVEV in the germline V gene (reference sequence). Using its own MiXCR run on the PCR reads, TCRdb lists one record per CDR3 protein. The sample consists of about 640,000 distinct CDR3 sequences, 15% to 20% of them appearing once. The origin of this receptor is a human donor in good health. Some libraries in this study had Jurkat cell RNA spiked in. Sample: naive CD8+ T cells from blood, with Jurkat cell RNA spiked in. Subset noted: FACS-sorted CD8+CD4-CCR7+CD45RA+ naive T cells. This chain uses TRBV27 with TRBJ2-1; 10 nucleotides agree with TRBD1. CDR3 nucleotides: TGTGCCAGCAAAGGGACAGGGGTAAGAAATGAGCAGTTCTTC. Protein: CASKGTGVRNEQFF.